This T cell receptor (beta chain) comes out of a study of T cell changes during pregnancy in multiple sclerosis. The CDR3 is made up of 13 amino acids. The ends were cut back, 1 base at V and 4 bases at J, with 7 bases in the middle. CDR1 and CDR2 from the germline V gene are SGHNT and YENEEA. The method was immunoSEQ multiplex PCR; TCRdb's version includes in-frame clones alone and lacks a portion of them. Of about 110,000 clones in the sample, 80% to 95% were seen once. The chain recombines TRBV11-3 with TRBJ1-1; D unresolved. Sample: peripheral blood, taken in the third trimester of pregnancy. This sequence originates from a female donor in good health, enrolled as a control in a pregnancy study. The CDR3 nucleotides are TGTGCCAGCAGCTTAGTTGGAGGCACTGAAGCTTTCTTT. It encodes CASSLVGGTEAFF.